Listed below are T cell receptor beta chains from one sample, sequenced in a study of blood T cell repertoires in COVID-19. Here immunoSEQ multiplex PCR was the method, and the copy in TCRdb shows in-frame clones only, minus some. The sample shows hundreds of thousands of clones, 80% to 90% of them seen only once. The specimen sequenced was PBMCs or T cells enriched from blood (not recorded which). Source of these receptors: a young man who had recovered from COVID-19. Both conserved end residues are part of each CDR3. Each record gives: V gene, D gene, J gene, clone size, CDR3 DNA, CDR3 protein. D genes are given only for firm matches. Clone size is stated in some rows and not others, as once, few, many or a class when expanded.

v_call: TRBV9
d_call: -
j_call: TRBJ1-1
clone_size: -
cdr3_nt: TGTGCCAGCTCTAGTGGTCGGGGGGTGGGCACTGAAGCTTTCTTT
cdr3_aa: CASSSGRGVGTEAFF

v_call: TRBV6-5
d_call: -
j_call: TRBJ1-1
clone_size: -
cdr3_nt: TGTGCCAGCACTTTCAGGGGAGCCACTGAAGCTTTCTTT
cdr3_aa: CASTFRGATEAFF

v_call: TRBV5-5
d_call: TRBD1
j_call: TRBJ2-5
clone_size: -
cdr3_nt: TGTGCCAGCAGCTCTGGACAGGGGGTGAGAGAGACCCAGTACTTC
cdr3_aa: CASSSGQGVRETQYF

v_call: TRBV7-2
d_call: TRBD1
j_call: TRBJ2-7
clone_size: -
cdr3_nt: TGTGCCAGCAGCTTAGGGGGACAGGGGTACGAGCAGTACTTC
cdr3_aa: CASSLGGQGYEQYF

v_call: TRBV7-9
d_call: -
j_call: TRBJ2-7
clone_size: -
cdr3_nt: TGTGCCAGCAGTCGGGGGGCGGGAGCGGACGAGCAGTACTTC
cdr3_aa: CASSRGAGADEQYF

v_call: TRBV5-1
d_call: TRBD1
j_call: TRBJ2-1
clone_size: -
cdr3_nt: TGCGCCAGCAGCTTCGAGACAGGGGTGGGGAATGAGCAGTTCTTC
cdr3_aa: CASSFETGVGNEQFF

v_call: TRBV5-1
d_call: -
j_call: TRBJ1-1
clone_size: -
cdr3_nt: TGCGCCAGCAGCCCGCCTACTCTGAACACTGAAGCTTTCTTT
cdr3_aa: CASSPPTLNTEAFF

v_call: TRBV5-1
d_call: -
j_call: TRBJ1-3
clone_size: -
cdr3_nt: TGCGCCAGCAGCCCACGGGCGGGGTCTGGAAACACCATATATTTT
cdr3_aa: CASSPRAGSGNTIYF

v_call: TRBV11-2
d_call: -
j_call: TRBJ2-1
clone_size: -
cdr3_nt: TGTGCCAGCAGCTTAGGACTAGTGACCGATGAGCAGTTCTTC
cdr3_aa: CASSLGLVTDEQFF

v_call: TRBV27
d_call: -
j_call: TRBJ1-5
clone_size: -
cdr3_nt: TGTGCCAGCAGAGTGGGGGGTAGCAATCAGCCCCAGCATTTT
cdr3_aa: CASRVGGSNQPQHF

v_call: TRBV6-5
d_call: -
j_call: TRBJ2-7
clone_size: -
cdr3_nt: TGTGCCAGCAGTTACTCCCGGGGGTTAAACGAGCAGTACTTC
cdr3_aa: CASSYSRGLNEQYF

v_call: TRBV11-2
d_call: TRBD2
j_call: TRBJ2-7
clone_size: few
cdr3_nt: TGTGCCAGCAGCGAGACTAGCGGGATTGGTGGGCAGTACTTC
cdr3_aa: CASSETSGIGGQYF

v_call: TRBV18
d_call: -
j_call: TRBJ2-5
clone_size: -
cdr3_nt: TGTGCCAGCTCACCCCAGGGTACCGAGACCCAGTACTTC
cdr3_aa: CASSPQGTETQYF

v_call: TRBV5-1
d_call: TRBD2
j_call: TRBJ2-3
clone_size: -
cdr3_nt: TGCGCCAGCAGCCTCCTTCCTAGCGGGGGGGCCAGGGCAGATACGCAGTATTTT
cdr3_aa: CASSLLPSGGARADTQYF

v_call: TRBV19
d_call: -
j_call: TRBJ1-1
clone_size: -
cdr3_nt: TGTGCCAGTAGTAATTTGAGGGCCATGAACACTGAAGCTTTCTTT
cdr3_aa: CASSNLRAMNTEAFF

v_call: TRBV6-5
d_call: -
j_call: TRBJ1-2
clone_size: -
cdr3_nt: TGTGCCAGCACTCAATCTAGGGGATTGAATGGCTACACCTTC
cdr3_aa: CASTQSRGLNGYTF

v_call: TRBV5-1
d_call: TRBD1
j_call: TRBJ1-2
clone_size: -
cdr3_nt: TGCGCCAGCAGCTTGGAGGGACAGCCGAACTATGGCTACACCTTC
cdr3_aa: CASSLEGQPNYGYTF

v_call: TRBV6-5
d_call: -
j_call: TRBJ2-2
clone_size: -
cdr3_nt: TGTGCCACCGCCGGGGGTGTGGGGGAGCTGTTTTTT
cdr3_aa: CATAGGVGELFF

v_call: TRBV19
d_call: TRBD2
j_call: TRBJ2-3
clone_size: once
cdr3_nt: TGTGCCAGTAGTATTCGGGGGGGCCGCGTCTCAGATACGCAGTATTTT
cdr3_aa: CASSIRGGRVSDTQYF

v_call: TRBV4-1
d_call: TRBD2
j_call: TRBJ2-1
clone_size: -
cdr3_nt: TGCGCCAGCAGCCGAGTAGGGCGGGGGGGCAATGAGCAGTTCTTC
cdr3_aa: CASSRVGRGGNEQFF

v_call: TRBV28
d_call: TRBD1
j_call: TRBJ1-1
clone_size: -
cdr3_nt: TGTGCCAGCAGTCCACCAAAAGGGGGCAACACTGAAGCTTTCTTT
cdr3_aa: CASSPPKGGNTEAFF

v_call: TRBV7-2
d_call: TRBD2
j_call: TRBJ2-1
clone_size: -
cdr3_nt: TGTGCCAGCAGCTACAGCAGGGAACTAGCGGGAGTAGGCGAGCAGTTCTTC
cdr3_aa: CASSYSRELAGVGEQFF

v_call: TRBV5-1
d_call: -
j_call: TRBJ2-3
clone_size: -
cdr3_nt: TGCGCCAGCCAAATTACGGGCACAGATACGCAGTATTTT
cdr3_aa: CASQITGTDTQYF

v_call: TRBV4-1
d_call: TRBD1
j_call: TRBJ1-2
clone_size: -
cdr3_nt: TGCGCCAGCAGCCAGGGTCTCAGGGGGCGGCGTGGGTATGGCTACACCTTC
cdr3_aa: CASSQGLRGRRGYGYTF

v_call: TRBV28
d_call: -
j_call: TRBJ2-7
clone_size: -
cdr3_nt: TGTGCCAGCAGGGGACTCGGGCCCAGCTCCTACGAGCAGTACTTC
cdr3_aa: CASRGLGPSSYEQYF

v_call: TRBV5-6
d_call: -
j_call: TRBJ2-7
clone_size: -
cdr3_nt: TGTGCCAGCAGCTTGCGGAGGGGGCGCGAGCAGTACTTC
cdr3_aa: CASSLRRGREQYF

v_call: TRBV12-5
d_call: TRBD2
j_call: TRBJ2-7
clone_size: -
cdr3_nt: TGTGCTAGTGCCCCTCCGGGACTAGCGGCCTACGAGCAGTACTTC
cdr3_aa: CASAPPGLAAYEQYF

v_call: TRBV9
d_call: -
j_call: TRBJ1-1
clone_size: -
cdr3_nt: TGTGCCAGCAGCTCTAGGGAGGGGGCTTTCTTT
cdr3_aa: CASSSREGAFF

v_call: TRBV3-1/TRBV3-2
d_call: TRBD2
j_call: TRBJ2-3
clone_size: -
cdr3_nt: TGTGCCAGCAGCCCCCAACTAGCGGTCACAGATACGCAGTATTTT
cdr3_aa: CASSPQLAVTDTQYF

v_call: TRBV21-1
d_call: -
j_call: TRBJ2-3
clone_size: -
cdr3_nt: TGTGCCAGCAGACGACAGGGGTCTAGCACAGATACGCAGTATTTT
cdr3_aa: CASRRQGSSTDTQYF

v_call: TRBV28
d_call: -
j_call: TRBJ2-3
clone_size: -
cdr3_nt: TGTGCCAGCAATGGGGGGGGCAACACAGATACGCAGTATTTT
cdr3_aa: CASNGGGNTDTQYF

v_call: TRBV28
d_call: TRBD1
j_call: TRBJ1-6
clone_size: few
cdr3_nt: TGTGCCAGCAGGTCTGGAGGGACAGGGGTTTCACCCCTCCACTTT
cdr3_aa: CASRSGGTGVSPLHF

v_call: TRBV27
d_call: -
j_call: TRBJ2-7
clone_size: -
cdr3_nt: TGTGCCAGCAGTTCGATGAGGTACTTC
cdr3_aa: CASSSMRYF

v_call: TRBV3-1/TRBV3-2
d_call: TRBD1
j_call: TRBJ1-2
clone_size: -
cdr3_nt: TGTGCCAGCAGCCAAGAACCGGACAGGCGCTATGGCTACACCTTC
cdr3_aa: CASSQEPDRRYGYTF

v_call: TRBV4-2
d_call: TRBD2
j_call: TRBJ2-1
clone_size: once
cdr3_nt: TGTGCCAGCAGCCAAGATTCCGGGACTAGTTTGGTCAATGAGCAGTTCTTC
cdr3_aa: CASSQDSGTSLVNEQFF

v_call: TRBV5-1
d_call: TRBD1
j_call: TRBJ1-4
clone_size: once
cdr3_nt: TGCGCCAGCAGCTCGAGGCAGGGGGGCACTAATGAAAAACTGTTTTTT
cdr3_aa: CASSSRQGGTNEKLFF

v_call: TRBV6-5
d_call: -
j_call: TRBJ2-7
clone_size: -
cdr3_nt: TGTGCCAGCAGTTACTCGAGGGGGGGGTTGGTCTTC
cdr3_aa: CASSYSRGGLVF

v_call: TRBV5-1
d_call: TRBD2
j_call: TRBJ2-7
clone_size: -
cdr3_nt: TGCGCCAGCAGCCTCCAAGCGGGGTCGGACGAGCAGTACTTC
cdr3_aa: CASSLQAGSDEQYF

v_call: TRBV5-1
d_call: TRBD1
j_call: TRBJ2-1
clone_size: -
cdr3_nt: TGCGCCAGCAGCCTACAGGGGGATGAGCAGTTCTTC
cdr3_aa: CASSLQGDEQFF

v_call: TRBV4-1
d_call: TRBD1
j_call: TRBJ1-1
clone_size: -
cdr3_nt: TGCGCCAGCAGCCAAGTCTTCCAGGGGGCCTACACTGAAGCTTTCTTT
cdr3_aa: CASSQVFQGAYTEAFF

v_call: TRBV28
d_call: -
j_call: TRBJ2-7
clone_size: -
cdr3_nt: TGTTCCAGCAGGTCCGGGACATACAACTACGAGCAGTACTTC
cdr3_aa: CSSRSGTYNYEQYF

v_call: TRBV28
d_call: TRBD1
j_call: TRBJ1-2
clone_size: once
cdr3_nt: TGTGCCAGCAGTCCTATTGGACAGGGGGATAACTATGGCTACACCTTC
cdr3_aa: CASSPIGQGDNYGYTF

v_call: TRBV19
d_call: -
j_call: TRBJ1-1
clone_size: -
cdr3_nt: TGTGCCAGTAGCAAAAACCCCGTTGGGGGGTACACTGAAGCTTTCTTT
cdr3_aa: CASSKNPVGGYTEAFF

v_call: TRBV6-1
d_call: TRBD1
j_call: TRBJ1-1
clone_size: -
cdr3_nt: TGTGCCAGCAGTGAAGCCATGACAGGGGTAAGGACTGAAGCTTTCTTT
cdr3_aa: CASSEAMTGVRTEAFF

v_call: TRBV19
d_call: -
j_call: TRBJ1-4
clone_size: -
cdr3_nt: TGTGCCAGTAGCAAGGGGGGGAAGACTAATGAAAAACTGTTTTTT
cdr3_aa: CASSKGGKTNEKLFF

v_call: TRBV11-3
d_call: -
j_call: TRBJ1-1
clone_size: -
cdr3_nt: TGTGCCAGCAGCTTAGACGGGAATAAGGTCTCGGGCACTGAAGCTTTCTTT
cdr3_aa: CASSLDGNKVSGTEAFF

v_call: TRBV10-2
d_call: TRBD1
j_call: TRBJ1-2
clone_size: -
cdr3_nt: TGCGCCAGCACCCCGGGACAGGGGTACTATGGCTACACCTTC
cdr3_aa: CASTPGQGYYGYTF

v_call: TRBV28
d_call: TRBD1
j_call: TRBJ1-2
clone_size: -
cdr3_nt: TGTGCCAGCGGCGGACAGGGAGGCTCTGGCTACACCTTC
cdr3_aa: CASGGQGGSGYTF

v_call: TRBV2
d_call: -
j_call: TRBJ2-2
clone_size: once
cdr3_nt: TGTGCCAGCAGTGGTACAGCGAACACCGGGGAGCTGTTTTTT
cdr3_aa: CASSGTANTGELFF

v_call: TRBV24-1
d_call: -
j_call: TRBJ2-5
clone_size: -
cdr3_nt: TGTGCCACCAGTGACCACAGGGTGATAGAAGAGACCCAGTACTTC
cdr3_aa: CATSDHRVIEETQYF

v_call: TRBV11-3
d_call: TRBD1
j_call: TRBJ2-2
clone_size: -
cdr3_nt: TGTGCCAGCAGCTTATCCCCGAGGACAGGGTACACCGGGGAGCTGTTTTTT
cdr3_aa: CASSLSPRTGYTGELFF